A selection of T cell receptor beta chains follows, all from one sample in a study of CD8 T cells in Susac syndrome. TCRdb redid the calling of the immunoSEQ multiplex PCR reads with MiXCR, one entry per CDR3 protein. The data show roughly 200,000 distinct CDR3 sequences, with around 95% seen just once and around 0.16% held by the top ten. Material: CD8+ T cells from PBMCs. These receptors originate from a human donor with multiple sclerosis. Both conserved end residues are part of each CDR3. A D gene is named only where the DNA matches it firmly. Only part of the rows carry a size: once, few, many, or a class if the clone is expanded.

>TRBJ2-5|13|.|TRBV28|.
CASSLGEIETQYF
TGTGCCAGCAGTTTAGGGGAGATTGAGACCCAGTACTTC
>TRBJ1-2|15|.|TRBV19|.
CASSIDHYRLDGYTF
TGTGCCAGTAGTATAGATCATTACAGGCTGGATGGCTACACCTTC
>TRBJ1-5|15|.|TRBV3-1|.
CASSQKGNSNQPQHF
TGTGCCAGCAGCCAAAAGGGGAATAGCAATCAGCCCCAGCATTTT
>TRBJ2-7|13|.|TRBV7-9|.
CASGLMSSYEQYF
TGTGCCAGCGGGCTAATGAGCTCCTACGAGCAGTACTTC
>TRBJ2-1|11|.|TRBV30|.
CAWRTDNEQFF
TGTGCCTGGCGAACAGACAATGAGCAGTTCTTC
>TRBJ2-3|17|.|TRBV9|TRBD1
CASSANPGTGFTDTQYF
TGTGCCAGCAGCGCGAACCCCGGGACAGGATTCACAGATACGCAGTATTTT
>TRBJ2-1|13|.|TRBV29-1|.
CSVEVRLAGEQFF
TGCAGCGTTGAAGTTAGGCTAGCTGGTGAGCAGTTCTTC
>TRBJ1-1|14|.|TRBV28|.
CASSPPDTQIEAFF
TGTGCCAGCAGCCCTCCGGACACCCAAATTGAAGCTTTCTTT
>TRBJ2-6|15|.|TRBV7-9|.
CASSSGAPVANVLTF
TGTGCCAGCAGCTCCGGGGCTCCTGTGGCCAACGTCCTGACTTTC
>TRBJ2-1|14|.|TRBV20-1|.
CSAHHLGGNDEQFF
TGCAGTGCTCATCATTTAGGGGGTAACGATGAGCAGTTCTTC
>TRBJ2-7|12|.|TRBV2|.
CASSGVRDEQYF
TGTGCCAGCAGTGGGGTTCGGGACGAGCAGTACTTC
>TRBJ1-2|14|.|TRBV30|.
CAWTFGAGNYGYTF
TGTGCCTGGACCTTCGGGGCGGGGAACTATGGCTACACCTTC
>TRBJ2-3|15|.|TRBV2|.
CASRGGGTSTDTQYF
TGTGCCAGCAGAGGTGGCGGTACTAGCACAGATACGCAGTATTTT
>TRBJ2-3|16|.|TRBV24-1|TRBD2
CATSDRSGGRTDTQYF
TGTGCCACCAGTGACCGTAGCGGGGGCCGCACAGATACGCAGTATTTT
>TRBJ1-3|14|.|TRBV9|TRBD1
CASRQGVRGNTIYF
TGTGCCAGCAGGCAGGGGGTGCGAGGAAACACCATATATTTT
>TRBJ2-1|15|.|TRBV14|TRBD1
CASSPVGQGEHEQFF
TGTGCCAGCAGCCCTGTAGGACAGGGCGAGCATGAGCAGTTCTTC
>TRBJ1-2|15|.|TRBV27|.
CASSSSKRQGYGYTF
TGTGCCAGCAGTTCCTCCAAGAGGCAGGGCTATGGCTACACCTTC
>TRBJ2-3|19|.|TRBV7-9|TRBD1
CASSPGQGGSRSSTDTQYF
TGTGCCAGCAGCCCTGGACAGGGTGGTTCCCGGAGTAGCACAGATACGCAGTATTTT
>TRBJ2-2|16|.|TRBV4-2|TRBD1
CASSQTGTGTTGELFF
TGTGCCAGCAGCCAGACCGGGACAGGGACCACCGGGGAGCTGTTTTTT
>TRBJ2-7|15|.|TRBV20-1|TRBD2
CSARDRTSGGPEQYF
TGCAGTGCTAGAGACCGGACTAGCGGGGGCCCGGAGCAGTACTTC
>TRBJ1-5|12|once|TRBV28|.
CASDLQNQPQHF
TGTGCCAGCGACCTTCAGAATCAGCCCCAGCATTTT